Below are 30 T cell receptor beta chains sequenced from a single sample in a study of radiotherapy plus CTLA-4 blockade in lung cancer. Sequencing was performed with immunoSEQ multiplex PCR; in TCRdb, only in-frame clones are kept and a portion is missing. The table records under 65,000 clones, 70% to 80% of them present only once. The material was peripheral blood, obtained from a patient treated with radiotherapy plus ipilimumab. The receptors shown here come from a human donor with non-small cell lung cancer who had a complete response to radiotherapy plus ipilimumab.

Only a few counts were recorded for this clone. The V gene is TRBV19, the J gene TRBJ2-1, with 8 bases identical to TRBD2. Germline V gene data show CDR1 as LNHDA and CDR2 as SQIVND (reference sequence). This CDR3 has 17 amino acids. V was clipped by 3 bases and J by 0 bases; unmatched bases: 7. CDR3 amino acids: CASSMIRSGSSYNEQFF. The CDR3 coding sequence is TGTGCCAGTAGTATGATTCGAAGCGGGAGCTCCTACAATGAGCAGTTCTTC.

The CDR3 here is CASSSQHRQPQHF. The CDR3 DNA reads as TGTGCCAGCAGCTCCCAACACCGTCAGCCCCAGCATTTT. The rearrangement joins TRBV7-6 to TRBJ1-5; no reliable D call. In germline, CDR1 is SGHVS, CDR2 FNYEAQ. The V end lost 4 bases, the J end lost 6 bases, and 10 bases lay between the germline ends. CDR3 length equals 13 residues.

The rearrangement joins TRBV7-8 to TRBJ1-1; TRBD1 aligns across 10 bases. Trimming removed 0 bases from V and 4 bases from J; junction bases left unmatched: 5. Germline V gene sequence: CDR1 SGHVS, CDR2 FQNEAQ. The CDR3 spans 16 residues. CDR3 region: CASSLARQGASTEAFF. In nucleotides, the CDR3 is TGTGCCAGCAGCTTAGCGCGACAGGGGGCGAGCACTGAAGCTTTCTTT.

The V and J genes are TRBV4-1 and TRBJ2-3; D unresolved. CDR1 and CDR2 (germline): MGHRA, YSYEKL. V lost 2 bases and J 2 bases, leaving 8 bases between the germline ends. The length of the CDR3 is 14 residues. Here the CDR3 reads CASSQFHTTDTQYF. As DNA, the CDR3 is TGCGCCAGCAGCCAATTCCACACCACAGATACGCAGTATTTT.

The chain joins TRBV27 to TRBJ2-1, with TRBD1 identical over 8 bases. Germline CDR1 is MNHEY and CDR2 is SMNVEV (reference sequence). V shed 6 bases, J shed 6 bases, and the junction held 10 bases outside the gene matches. The CDR3 has 15 residues. DNA for the CDR3: TGTGCCAGCAGACCCGACAGGGGCTGGTCCAATGAGCAGTTCTTC. It specifies CASRPDRGWSNEQFF.

V and J are TRBV27 and TRBJ2-3; 7 bases line up with TRBD1. The CDR3 has 14 residues. J gave up 5 bases and V 6 bases, and 8 bases lay outside the gene matches. Germline CDR1 and CDR2: MNHEY and SMNVEV (reference sequence). CDR3 amino acids: CASSKDRVEDTQYF. In DNA, the CDR3 is TGTGCCAGCAGCAAAGACAGGGTCGAAGATACGCAGTATTTT.

The chain joins TRBV2 to TRBJ1-1, with a weak D call TRBD1 (5 bases). The CDR3 covers 12 residues. V was cut by 10 bases and J by 0 bases, with 9 bases left in between. Looked up from germline, CDR1 is SNHLY and CDR2 is FYNNEI. The CDR3 sequence is CATTELNTEAFF. The CDR3 DNA reads as TGTGCCACGACAGAGTTGAACACTGAAGCTTTCTTT.

This clone has only a few counts. Here the CDR3 DNA reads TGTGCCAGCAGCTTAGTAGGGGACAGCGTCCAAGAGACCCAGTACTTC. This sequence encodes CASSLVGDSVQETQYF. The V call is TRBV7-9, the J call TRBJ2-5, with TRBD1 identical over 7 bases. CDR1 SEHNR and CDR2 FQNEAQ come from the germline V gene (reference sequence). Germline trimming cut 1 base from V and 1 base from J; bases unmatched to any gene: 6. This CDR3 region has 16 residues.

V is TRBV10-1 and J is TRBJ2-3, with D possibly matching TRBD2 (6 bases). Trimming shortened V by 0 bases and J by 5 bases, and 12 bases separated the two germline ends. Germline lookup yields CDR1 WNHNN and CDR2 SYGVQD (reference sequence). The CDR3 is 15 residues long. The CDR3 loop reads CASSESRGGGDTQYF. CDR3 bases: TGCGCCAGCAGTGAGTCGCGGGGCGGAGGAGATACGCAGTATTTT.

The rearrangement uses TRBV4-3 and TRBJ2-1; 8 nucleotides agree with TRBD2. CDR1 is LGHNA and CDR2 is YSLEER in the germline V gene. There are 18 residues in the CDR3. V shed 0 bases, J shed 0 bases, and the junction held 7 bases outside the gene matches. The CDR3 sequence: CASSQDRSGGYSYNEQFF. The CDR3 nucleotides read TGCGCCAGCAGCCAAGATAGGAGCGGGGGCTACTCCTACAATGAGCAGTTCTTC.

This chain connects TRBV30 to TRBJ1-5; 7 bases agree with TRBD1. From germline, CDR1 is GTSNPN and CDR2 SVGIG (reference sequence). J gave up 0 bases and V 4 bases, and 9 bases lay outside the gene matches. This CDR3 is built from 16 residues. The CDR3 nucleotides are TGTGCCTGGAACAAACCGGGACAGACTAGCAATCAGCCCCAGCATTTT. This encodes CAWNKPGQTSNQPQHF.

The chain is built from TRBV19 and TRBJ2-1; 7 bases line up with TRBD1. The V gene end was trimmed by 7 bases and the J gene end by 7 bases; junction bases not matched to a gene: 16. In germline, CDR1 is LNHDA, CDR2 SQIVND (reference sequence). CDR3 length: 16 residues. CDR3 sequence reads: CASTAGRGSGHNEQFF. CDR3 in DNA: TGTGCCAGTACCGCCGGCAGGGGGTCGGGACATAATGAGCAGTTCTTC.

CDR3 sequence (DNA): TGTGCCAGCAGCTCCCAGAAAGGGGACATTCAGTACTTC. It translates to CASSSQKGDIQYF. The rearrangement joins TRBV7-9 to TRBJ2-4, with D possibly being TRBD1 (5 bases). V was pared by 4 bases and J by 8 bases, with 12 bases between. The CDR3 totals 13 residues. The germline V gene has CDR1 SEHNR and CDR2 FQNEAQ (reference sequence). Full variable domain (outside the CDR3, taken from reference TRBV7-9 and TRBJ2-4): DTGVSQNPRHKITKRGQNVTFRCDPISEHNRLYWYRQTLGQGPEFLTYFQNEAQLEKSRLLSDRFSAERPKGSFSTLEIQRTEQGDSAMYLCASSSQKGDIQYFGAGTRLSVL.

This chain's CDR3 is CASSASGTSYTQYF. In DNA, the CDR3 is TGTGCCAGCAGCGCCTCCGGGACTAGCTATACGCAGTATTTT. This chain connects TRBV7-9 to TRBJ2-3; the match to TRBD2 covers 9 bases. This CDR3 contains 14 residues. After removal of 5 bases from V and 7 bases from J, the junction contained 7 bases not matched to a gene. Germline V gene data show CDR1 as SEHNR and CDR2 as FQNEAQ (reference sequence).

The V call is TRBV6-6, the J call TRBJ2-7, with D uncertain. This CDR3 comprises 15 residues. Deletions cut 6 bases from V and 5 bases from J, with 20 bases between. Germline V gives CDR1 MNHNY, CDR2 SVGAGI (reference sequence). CDR3 residues: CASSKTDSTRNEQYF. The CDR3 DNA reads TGTGCCAGCAGCAAAACCGATTCGACAAGAAACGAGCAGTACTTC.

The chain recombines TRBV5-6 with TRBJ2-3; TRBD2 matches 8 bases. This CDR3 contains 17 residues. Per germline, CDR1 SGHDT and CDR2 YYEEEE. V dropped 0 bases and J dropped 3; count of bases not matched to a gene: 9. The CDR3 DNA follows: TGTGCCAGCAGCTTGGGGAATATAGGCGGGGGGACAGATACGCAGTATTTT. This encodes CASSLGNIGGGTDTQYF.

This clone has only a few counts. V is TRBV5-1 and J is TRBJ1-2, with D tentatively TRBD1 (5 bases). CDR1 and CDR2 from the germline V gene are SGHRS and YFSETQ. Trimming removed 0 bases from V and 7 bases from J, with 7 bases in between. The CDR3 length is 12 residues. The CDR3 DNA follows: TGCGCCAGCAGCTTGGGACAGTTTGGCTACACCTTC. It translates to CASSLGQFGYTF.

The CDR3 is CASSFIAGAPGELFF. CDR3 coding DNA: TGCGCCAGCAGCTTCATAGCGGGAGCACCCGGGGAGCTGTTTTTT. The chain links TRBV5-1 to TRBJ2-2; 9 bases fit TRBD2. V shed 2 bases and J 6 bases; nucleotides not matched to a gene: 5. Germline assignment: CDR1 SGHRS and CDR2 YFSETQ. This CDR3 is 15 amino acids long.

The chain couples TRBV4-3 to TRBJ2-3; 9 bases match TRBD2. The J segment lost 4 bases and the V segment lost 4 bases, leaving 6 bases of the junction unmatched. CDR1 LGHNA and CDR2 YSLEER come from the germline V gene. This CDR3 contains 15 residues. CDR3 sequence reads: CASSPMTSGSDTQYF. The CDR3 DNA reads TGCGCCAGCAGCCCGATGACTAGCGGTTCAGATACGCAGTATTTT.

CDR3 in amino acids: CASSLVGGVGQGYTGELFF. The DNA for the CDR3 is TGTGCCAGCAGCTTAGTGGGCGGCGTGGGACAGGGGTACACCGGGGAGCTGTTTTTT. This chain connects TRBV7-6 to TRBJ2-2; 10 positions agree with TRBD1. Germline values: CDR1 SGHVS, CDR2 FNYEAQ. CDR3 length: 19 amino acids. V dropped 1 base and J dropped 3; count of bases not matched to a gene: 11. Using reference TRBV7-6 and TRBJ2-2 for the parts outside the CDR3, the full variable domain is GAGVSQSPRYKVTKRGQDVALRCDPISGHVSLYWYRQALGQGPEFLTYFNYEAQQDKSGLPNDRFSAERPEGSISTLTIQRTEQRDSAMYRCASSLVGGVGQGYTGELFFGEGSRLTVL.

The chain carries TRBV7-2 and TRBJ2-2, with 8 nucleotides matching TRBD2. Germline V gene data show CDR1 as SGHTA and CDR2 as FQGNSA. CDR3 length: 13 residues. Unmatched junction bases numbered 6, after V lost 10 bases and J lost 5 bases. The CDR3 DNA sequence: TGTGCCACCCGCGGGAGGAAGACCGGGGAGCTGTTTTTT. Translating it yields CATRGRKTGELFF.

The chain employs TRBV7-9 and TRBJ2-2, with a tentative D call TRBD2 (5 bases). From germline, CDR1 is SEHNR and CDR2 FQNEAQ (reference sequence). Between the trimmed V and J ends, which lost 6 bases and 7 bases, there was a span of 12 bases. There are 13 residues in the CDR3. CDR3 nucleotides: TGTGCCAGCAGTCCCGCGGAGGACGGGGAGCTGTTTTTT. Amino acids: CASSPAEDGELFF.

This clone was detected only a few times. The chain is built from TRBV7-2 and TRBJ1-6; D is perhaps TRBD1 (6 bases). Per the germline V gene, CDR1 is SGHTA and CDR2 is FQGNSA. Trimming stripped 7 bases from V and 4 bases from J, with 17 bases between. The CDR3 runs to 16 residues. In DNA, the CDR3 is TGTGCCAGCAAAAAGTCCCGGACAGAGTATAATTCACCCCTCCACTTT. Translated, it gives CASKKSRTEYNSPLHF.

The rearrangement links TRBV7-6 to TRBJ2-3; tentative D call: TRBD1 (5 bases). Germline V lookup: CDR1 SGHVS, CDR2 FNYEAQ. Trimming pared 5 bases from V and 6 bases from J, leaving 9 bases between. The CDR3 covers 12 residues. In DNA form, the CDR3 reads TGTGCCAGCAGCCGGACACCTGATACGCAGTATTTT. Translation gives CASSRTPDTQYF.

This chain uses TRBV10-3 with TRBJ1-1; D unresolved. Germline V gene lookup returns CDR1 ENHRY and CDR2 SYGVKD. The length of the CDR3 is 14 residues. V was cut by 7 bases and J by 1 base, with 13 bases left in between. CDR3 in DNA: TGTGCCATCACCGACACGGGGAGGAACACTGAAGCTTTCTTT. Translation gives CAITDTGRNTEAFF.

This chain links TRBV15 with TRBJ2-7; TRBD2 matches 11 bases. The CDR3 runs 18 residues. V was pared by 0 bases and J by 6 bases, with 13 bases of the junction left unmatched. The germline V gene encodes CDR1 LNHNV and CDR2 YYDKDF (reference sequence). The CDR3 region is CATSRDRVAGGSRGEQYF. DNA of the CDR3: TGTGCCACCAGCAGAGATCGGGTAGCGGGGGGGAGTCGGGGCGAGCAGTACTTC.

This clone was seen once. The chain recombines TRBV29-1 with TRBJ2-3; maybe TRBD2 (6 bases). CDR1 is SQVTM and CDR2 is ANQGSEA in the germline V gene. This CDR3 has 12 amino acids. The germline V and J ends were trimmed by 8 bases and 6 bases, with 15 bases remaining between them. Here the CDR3 DNA reads TGCAGCTCCTGGCCTAGCGCCGATACGCAGTATTTT. Protein: CSSWPSADTQYF.

The rearrangement links TRBV10-1 to TRBJ1-2; 7 bases match TRBD1. This CDR3 is 15 amino acids long. Germline V gene lookup returns CDR1 WNHNN and CDR2 SYGVQD (reference sequence). Trimming at V came to 0 bases and at J to 5 bases, leaving 6 bases not matched to a gene. The CDR3 is CASSESATGRYGYTF. CDR3 nucleotide sequence: TGCGCCAGCAGTGAGTCCGCGACAGGGAGATATGGCTACACCTTC.

The table lists this clone with a count of one. The chain has TRBV5-5 and TRBJ1-4, with TRBD1 identical over 7 bases. This CDR3 region has 14 residues. Germline CDR1 reads SGHKS; CDR2 reads YYEKEE (reference sequence). Trimming cost V 3 bases and J 3 bases; bases outside gene matches: 2. CDR3: CASSSGQPNEKLFF. The CDR3 nucleotides are TGTGCCAGCAGCTCGGGACAGCCTAATGAAAAACTGTTTTTT.

V and J are TRBV10-3 and TRBJ2-3, with 8 bases matching TRBD2. This CDR3 is 18 amino acids long. Looked up from germline, CDR1 is ENHRY and CDR2 is SYGVKD. V was pared by 0 bases and J by 5 bases, with 13 bases of the junction left unmatched. CDR3 sequence: CAISESPGRRAGGDTQYF. The CDR3 DNA follows: TGTGCCATCAGTGAGTCTCCGGGACGCCGGGCGGGAGGAGATACGCAGTATTTT.